What follows are 23 T cell receptor beta chains derived from one specimen sequenced in a study of control samples from healthy donors and cancer patients. Profiled with immunoSEQ multiplex PCR; TCRdb holds only in-frame clones, not every one. The sample gives around 130,000 clones, about 92% of which show up once; 1.7% is in the top ten. The sequencing sample was made of PBMCs. These receptors were taken from a man over 45 with head and neck cancer.

This chain connects TRBV6-6 to TRBJ2-3; no reliable D call. Trimming pared 5 bases from V and 0 bases from J, leaving 15 bases between. The CDR3 has 16 amino acids. The germline V gene has CDR1 MNHNY and CDR2 SVGAGI (reference sequence). CDR3 sequence: CASSPGGWASTDTQYF. The CDR3 bases are TGTGCCAGCAGTCCCGGCGGATGGGCTAGCACAGATACGCAGTATTTT.

In the case of this clone: At one end, the junction sequence differs from germline, possibly due to a read error. Distinct nucleotide sequences in the sample also encode this CDR3. The chain has TRBV3-1 (or the pseudogene TRBV3-2) and TRBJ2-6, with a weak D call TRBD1 (5 bases). The V gene's germline CDR1 is LGHDT and CDR2 YNNKEL (reference sequence). The CDR3 is 13 residues long. CDR3 sequence (DNA): TGTGCCAGCGAGAGCTCTGGGGCCAATGTCCTGACTTTC. Translated: CASESSGANVLTF.

This chain connects TRBV7-9 to TRBJ2-5; D not certain. This CDR3 has 15 residues. Germline lookup yields CDR1 SEHNR and CDR2 FQNEAQ (reference sequence). The V gene lost 6 bases and the J gene lost 1 base, with 15 bases spanning the gap. The DNA for the CDR3 is TGTGCCAGCAGTTCTACCTACAGATTCCAAGAGACCCAGTACTTC. Protein: CASSSTYRFQETQYF. Together with reference TRBV7-9 and TRBJ2-5, the CDR3 gives the full variable domain: DTGVSQNPRHKITKRGQNVTFRCDPISEHNRLYWYRQTLGQGPEFLTYFQNEAQLEKSRLLSDRFSAERPKGSFSTLEIQRTEQGDSAMYLCASSSTYRFQETQYFGPGTRLLVL.

The genes are TRBV5-1 and TRBJ2-2; 9 nucleotides match TRBD2. This CDR3 spans 15 amino acids. The germline V gene encodes CDR1 SGHRS and CDR2 YFSETQ. Unmatched junction bases numbered 5, after V lost 7 bases and J lost 1 base. DNA for the CDR3: TGCGCCAGCTCCGGAGCGGGGGGGAACACCGGGGAGCTGTTTTTT. It specifies CASSGAGGNTGELFF.

The gene calls are TRBV28 and TRBJ2-7; either TRBD1 or TRBD2 may fit D (5 bases each). Germline V gives CDR1 MDHEN, CDR2 SYDVKM. V was pared by 4 bases and J by 2 bases, with 12 bases between. This CDR3 spans 14 amino acids. This chain's CDR3 is CASSYLGPTYEQYF. The CDR3 region has the DNA TGTGCCAGCAGTTATTTGGGACCCACCTACGAGCAGTACTTC. The variable domain in full, completed from reference TRBV28 and TRBJ2-7, reads DVKVTQSSRYLVKRTGEKVFLECVQDMDHENMFWYRQDPGLGLRLIYFSYDVKMKEKGDIPEGYSVSREKKERFSLILESASTNQTSMYLCASSYLGPTYEQYFGPGTRLTVT.

The J gene is TRBJ1-1, the V gene TRBV7-2; TRBD1 matches 9 bases. The germline V gene encodes CDR1 SGHTA and CDR2 FQGNSA. V lost 5 bases to trimming and J lost 7 bases; unmatched junction nucleotides: 5. The CDR3 is 13 residues long. The CDR3 sequence is CASSRGQGIEAFF. CDR3 in DNA: TGTGCCAGCAGCCGGGGACAGGGAATTGAAGCTTTCTTT.

The chain carries TRBV25-1 and TRBJ1-2; D possibly corresponds to TRBD1 (6 bases). The CDR3 contains 14 residues. Germline V gene sequence: CDR1 MGHDK, CDR2 SYGVNS. V gave up 3 bases and J gave up 6 bases, with 14 bases separating them. CDR3 sequence: CASSEGGGRDGYTF. DNA for the CDR3: TGTGCCAGCAGTGAGGGGGGGGGCAGGGATGGCTACACCTTC.

The sample holds a few counts of this clone. The chain combines TRBV10-3 with TRBJ2-3; 7 nucleotides match TRBD1. The V and J ends lost 2 bases and 8 bases, in that order; junction bases with no gene match: 10. The CDR3 covers 15 residues. Germline lookup yields CDR1 ENHRY and CDR2 SYGVKD. CDR3 in DNA: TGTGCCATCAGTGAGGGACAGGACCTTATAAGTACGCAGTATTTT. Its protein is CAISEGQDLISTQYF.

This clone was counted once. The chain is built from TRBV7-6 and TRBJ1-5, with TRBD1 matching over 8 bases. V trimming: 5 bases; J trimming: 4 bases; junction bases outside the gene matches: 4. This CDR3 comprises 14 residues. Per germline, CDR1 SGHVS and CDR2 FNYEAQ. CDR3 in DNA: TGTGCCAGCAGCCCGCGGACAGGGAATCAGCCCCAGCATTTT. Translated: CASSPRTGNQPQHF.

The chain employs TRBV15 and TRBJ1-6, with D uncertain. V was pared by 0 bases and J by 6 bases, with 12 bases between. CDR1 LNHNV and CDR2 YYDKDF come from the germline V gene (reference sequence). This CDR3 contains 16 residues. The CDR3 nucleotides are TGTGCCACCAGCAGAGATTTCGGGCAGAGTAATTCACCCCTCCACTTT. Its protein product is CATSRDFGQSNSPLHF.

The CDR3 region is CATVGTGFSGANVLTF. The CDR3 DNA follows: TGTGCCACCGTAGGGACAGGGTTCTCTGGGGCCAACGTCCTGACTTTC. The V and J genes are TRBV19 and TRBJ2-6; TRBD1 aligns across 9 bases. The CDR3 length is 16 residues. After removal of 10 bases from V and 0 bases from J, the junction contained 7 bases not matched to a gene. Per the germline V gene, CDR1 is LNHDA and CDR2 is SQIVND (reference sequence).

This rearrangement joins TRBV5-1 to TRBJ2-2, with D tentatively TRBD1 (6 bases). V lost 4 bases and J 13 bases, leaving 14 bases between the germline ends. CDR3 length equals 12 residues. Germline V lookup: CDR1 SGHRS, CDR2 YFSETQ. The CDR3 nucleotides are TGCGCCAGCAGCCACGGGGACAATGGGCTGTTTTTT. This gives the protein CASSHGDNGLFF. Variable domain in full (rest from reference TRBV5-1 and TRBJ2-2): KAGVTQTPRYLIKTRGQQVTLSCSPISGHRSVSWYQQTPGQGLQFLFEYFSETQRNKGNFPGRFSGRQFSNSRSEMNVSTLELGDSALYLCASSHGDNGLFFGEGSRLTVL.

This chain uses TRBV5-5 with TRBJ1-1; no reliable D call. Trimming took off 5 bases at V and 0 bases at J, with 5 bases between the two ends. This CDR3 is 12 amino acids long. CDR1 SGHKS and CDR2 YYEKEE come from the germline V gene (reference sequence). CDR3: CASRGLNTEAFF. CDR3 in DNA: TGTGCCAGCAGGGGCTTGAACACTGAAGCTTTCTTT. The variable domain in full, completed from reference TRBV5-5 and TRBJ1-1, reads DAGVTQSPTHLIKTRGQQVTLRCSPISGHKSVSWYQQVLGQGPQFIFQYYEKEERGRGNFPDRFSARQFPNYSSELNVNALLLGDSALYLCASRGLNTEAFFGQGTRLTVV.

This sequence joins TRBV14 and TRBJ1-2; the match to TRBD1 covers 7 bases. The CDR3 totals 13 residues. Germline CDR1 reads SGHDN; CDR2 reads FVKESK. Trimming removed 4 bases from V and 4 bases from J; junction bases left unmatched: 3. CDR3 residues: CASSPGTVYGYTF. In nucleotides, the CDR3 is TGTGCCAGCAGCCCTGGGACAGTCTATGGCTACACCTTC.

The chain combines TRBV4-3 with TRBJ1-5, with 9 bases matching TRBD1. After removal of 3 bases from V and 4 bases from J, the junction contained 7 bases not matched to a gene. CDR1 is LGHNA and CDR2 is YSLEER in the germline V gene. This CDR3 spans 16 amino acids. Here the CDR3 reads CASSQGTGSGNQPQHF. The CDR3 DNA reads as TGCGCCAGCAGCCAGGGGACAGGGTCCGGGAATCAGCCCCAGCATTTT.

The chain's CDR3 is CAWSVLAAHEQFF. CDR3 nucleotides: TGTGCCTGGAGTGTACTTGCGGCTCATGAGCAGTTCTTC. The chain is built from TRBV30 and TRBJ2-1; D gene unclear. Trimming removed 0 bases at V and 8 bases at J, with 11 bases between. Germline values: CDR1 GTSNPN, CDR2 SVGIG (reference sequence). CDR3 length: 13 residues.

This chain connects TRBV2 to TRBJ2-6; 7 positions agree with TRBD1. The CDR3 loop spans 16 amino acids. The ends lost 7 bases at V and 0 bases at J; junction bases unmatched: 6. Germline lookup yields CDR1 SNHLY and CDR2 FYNNEI. The CDR3 loop is CASTLNRGSGANVLTF. In nucleotides, the CDR3 is TGTGCCAGCACCCTTAACAGGGGCTCTGGGGCCAACGTCCTGACTTTC.

This chain joins TRBV19 and TRBJ2-7, with TRBD2 as a possible D gene (6 bases). V lost 9 bases to trimming and J lost 5 bases, with 17 bases between them. Germline CDR1 is LNHDA and CDR2 is SQIVND (reference sequence). The CDR3 is 13 residues long. The CDR3 DNA reads TGTGCCAGCACTCAGGCGGAGGGGAACGAGCAGTACTTC. Its translation: CASTQAEGNEQYF.

The rearrangement uses TRBV3-1 (or the pseudogene TRBV3-2) and TRBJ2-3, with 7 bases aligning to TRBD2. Losses at the gene ends were 4 bases for V and 1 base for J; bases not matched to a gene: 8. CDR1 and CDR2 from the germline V gene are LGHDT and YNNKEL (reference sequence). This CDR3 has 16 residues. CDR3 protein: CASSLGRGSRTDTQYF. The CDR3 coding sequence is TGTGCCAGCAGCCTAGGGAGGGGATCTCGCACAGATACGCAGTATTTT.

The V gene is TRBV5-4, the J gene TRBJ2-7; TRBD2 aligns across 7 bases. The ends lost 1 base at V and 0 bases at J; junction bases unmatched: 4. CDR3 size: 15 residues. Germline V gene data show CDR1 as SGHNT and CDR2 as YYREEE (reference sequence). CDR3 sequence (DNA): TGTGCCAGCAGCTTGAGAGGCGGGGGCTCCTACGAGCAGTACTTC. This translates into CASSLRGGGSYEQYF.

This chain joins TRBV19 and TRBJ1-5, with 8 positions matching TRBD1. This CDR3 spans 15 amino acids. With 5 bases clipped from V and 7 bases from J, the junction kept 10 bases outside the gene matches. Per the germline V gene, CDR1 is LNHDA and CDR2 is SQIVND (reference sequence). As DNA, the CDR3 is TGTGCCAGTAGTTGGGCAGGGGGCGGCGGACAGCCCCAGCATTTT. Translation gives CASSWAGGGGQPQHF.

J is TRBJ1-1 and V is TRBV18; tentative D call: TRBD1 (5 bases). Germline CDR1 and CDR2: KGHSH and LQKENI. The CDR3 contains 14 residues. V gave up 6 bases and J gave up 4 bases, with 15 bases separating them. CDR3 in amino acids: CASSRLGESTEAFF. In DNA form, the CDR3 reads TGTGCCAGCTCCCGGCTGGGGGAGAGCACTGAAGCTTTCTTT. The full variable domain, completed using reference TRBV18 and TRBJ1-1, is NAGVMQNPRHLVRRRGQEARLRCSPMKGHSHVYWYRQLPEEGLKFMVYLQKENIIDESGMPKERFSAEFPKEGPSILRIQQVVRGDSAAYFCASSRLGESTEAFFGQGTRLTVV.

The chain is built from TRBV4-1 and TRBJ2-5, with D unclear. The V gene's germline CDR1 is MGHRA and CDR2 YSYEKL. CDR3 size: 15 residues. V lost 0 bases, J lost 1 base, and 9 bases lay in between. The CDR3 sequence: CASSQDPAPQETQYF. The CDR3 nucleotides are TGCGCCAGCAGCCAAGATCCGGCCCCCCAAGAGACCCAGTACTTC.